This T cell receptor (beta chain) was identified during a study of T cell responses to AZD1222 COVID-19 vaccine. Clones were read by immunoSEQ multiplex PCR, and TCRdb kept only the in-frame ones, dropping some. This table has 140,000 to 150,000 clones, roughly nine tenths appearing once. This clone was counted a few times. The CDR3 length is 14 residues. CDR1 WSHSY and CDR2 SAAADI come from the germline V gene. Between the trimmed V and J ends, which lost 2 bases and 2 bases, there was a span of 4 bases. The sequence was collected from an adult in good health. The rearrangement joins TRBV10-2 to TRBJ1-6; no definite D call. The sequenced sample was peripheral blood, obtained on day 0 of AZD1222 vaccination. The CDR3 DNA is TGCGCCAGCAGTGAGGGGGCCTATAATTCACCCCTCCACTTT. This gives the protein CASSEGAYNSPLHF.